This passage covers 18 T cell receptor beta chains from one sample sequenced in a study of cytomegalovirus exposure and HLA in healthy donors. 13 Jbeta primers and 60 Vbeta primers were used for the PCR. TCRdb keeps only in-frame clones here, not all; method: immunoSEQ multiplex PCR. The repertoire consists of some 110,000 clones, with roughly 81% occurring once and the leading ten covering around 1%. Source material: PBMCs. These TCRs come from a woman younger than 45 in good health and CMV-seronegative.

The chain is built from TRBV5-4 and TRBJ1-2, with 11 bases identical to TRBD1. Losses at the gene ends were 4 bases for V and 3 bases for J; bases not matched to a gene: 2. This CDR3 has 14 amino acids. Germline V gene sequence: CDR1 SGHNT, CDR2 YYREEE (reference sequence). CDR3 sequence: CASSRTGGDYGYTF. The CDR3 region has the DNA TGTGCCAGCAGCCGGACAGGGGGCGACTATGGCTACACCTTC.

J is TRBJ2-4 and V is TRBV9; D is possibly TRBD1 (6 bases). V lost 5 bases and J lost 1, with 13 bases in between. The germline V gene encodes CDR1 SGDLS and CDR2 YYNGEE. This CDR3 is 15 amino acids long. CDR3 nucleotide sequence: TGTGCCAGCAGTACCCAGGGGAAGGCCAAAAACATTCAGTACTTC. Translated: CASSTQGKAKNIQYF.

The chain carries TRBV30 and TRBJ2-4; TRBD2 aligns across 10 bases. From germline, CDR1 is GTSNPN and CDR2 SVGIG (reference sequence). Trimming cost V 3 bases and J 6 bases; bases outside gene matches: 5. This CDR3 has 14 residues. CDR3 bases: TGTGCCTGGAGCGTAAGCGGGGGGGCAAACATTCAGTACTTC. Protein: CAWSVSGGANIQYF.

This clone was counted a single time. The CDR3 DNA is TGTGCCAGCAGCTCCGGACAGGTCAAAGGAGATACGCAGTATTTT. It codes for CASSSGQVKGDTQYF. The chain couples TRBV7-3 to TRBJ2-3, with 7 bases matching TRBD1. With V trimmed by 4 bases and J by 5 bases, 9 bases remained unmatched. Germline V gene sequence: CDR1 SGHTA, CDR2 FQGTGA. The CDR3 sequence is 15 residues long.

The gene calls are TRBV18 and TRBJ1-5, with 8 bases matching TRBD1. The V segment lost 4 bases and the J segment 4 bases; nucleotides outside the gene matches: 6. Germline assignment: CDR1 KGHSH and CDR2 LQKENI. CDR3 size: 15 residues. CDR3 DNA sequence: TGTGCCAGCTCACGCGGACAGGGCCTTAATCAGCCCCAGCATTTT. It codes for CASSRGQGLNQPQHF.

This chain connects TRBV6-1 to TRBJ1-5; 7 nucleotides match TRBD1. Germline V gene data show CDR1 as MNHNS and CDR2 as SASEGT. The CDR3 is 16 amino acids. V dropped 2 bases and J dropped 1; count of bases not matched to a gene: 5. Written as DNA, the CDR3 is TGTGCCAGCAGTGAATTAGGGGGCAAAAGCAATCAGCCCCAGCATTTT. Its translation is CASSELGGKSNQPQHF.

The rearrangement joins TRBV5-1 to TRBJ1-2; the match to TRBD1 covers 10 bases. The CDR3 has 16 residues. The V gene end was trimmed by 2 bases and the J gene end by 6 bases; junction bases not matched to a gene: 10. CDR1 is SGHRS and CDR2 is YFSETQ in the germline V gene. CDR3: CASSLQSFGTGDGYTF. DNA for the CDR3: TGCGCCAGCAGCTTACAATCCTTTGGGACAGGGGATGGCTACACCTTC.

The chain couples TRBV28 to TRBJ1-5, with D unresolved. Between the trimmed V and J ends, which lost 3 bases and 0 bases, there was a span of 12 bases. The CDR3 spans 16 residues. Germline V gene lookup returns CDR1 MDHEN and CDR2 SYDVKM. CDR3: CASSFQLNYSNQPQHF. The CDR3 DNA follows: TGTGCCAGCAGTTTCCAACTAAATTATAGCAATCAGCCCCAGCATTTT. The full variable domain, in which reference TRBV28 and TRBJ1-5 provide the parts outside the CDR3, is DVKVTQSSRYLVKRTGEKVFLECVQDMDHENMFWYRQDPGLGLRLIYFSYDVKMKEKGDIPEGYSVSREKKERFSLILESASTNQTSMYLCASSFQLNYSNQPQHFGDGTRLSIL.

CDR3 DNA sequence: TGTGCCAGCAGTAGCGGCACTGAAGCTTTCTTT. It is translated as CASSSGTEAFF. V gene TRBV25-1 combines with J gene TRBJ1-1; no clear D gene. CDR1 and CDR2 from the germline V gene are MGHDK and SYGVNS. Between the trimmed V and J ends, which lost 5 bases and 4 bases, there was a span of 5 bases. This CDR3 is built from 11 residues. The full variable domain, its missing parts supplied by reference TRBV25-1 and TRBJ1-1, is EADIYQTPRYLVIGTGKKITLECSQTMGHDKMYWYQQDPGMELHLIHYSYGVNSTEKGDLSSESTVSRIRTEHFPLTLESARPSHTSQYLCASSSGTEAFFGQGTRLTVV.

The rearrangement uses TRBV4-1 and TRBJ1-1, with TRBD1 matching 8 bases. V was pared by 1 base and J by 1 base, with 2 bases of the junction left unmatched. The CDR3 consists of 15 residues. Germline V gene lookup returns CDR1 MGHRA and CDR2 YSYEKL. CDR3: CASSQVQGANTEAFF. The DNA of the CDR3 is TGCGCCAGCAGCCAAGTTCAGGGGGCGAACACTGAAGCTTTCTTT.

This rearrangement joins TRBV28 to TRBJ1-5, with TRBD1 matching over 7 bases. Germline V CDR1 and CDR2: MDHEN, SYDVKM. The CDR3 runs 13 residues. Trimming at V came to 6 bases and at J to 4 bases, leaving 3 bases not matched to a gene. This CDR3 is CASRGQVNQPQHF. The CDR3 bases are TGTGCCAGCAGAGGACAGGTGAATCAGCCCCAGCATTTT.

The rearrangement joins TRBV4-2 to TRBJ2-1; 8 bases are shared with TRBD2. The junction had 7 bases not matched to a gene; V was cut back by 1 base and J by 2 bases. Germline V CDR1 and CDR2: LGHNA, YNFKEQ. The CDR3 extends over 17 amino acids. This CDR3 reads CASSQALGRAAYNEQFF. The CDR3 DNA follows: TGTGCCAGCAGCCAAGCCCTCGGGAGGGCTGCCTACAATGAGCAGTTCTTC.

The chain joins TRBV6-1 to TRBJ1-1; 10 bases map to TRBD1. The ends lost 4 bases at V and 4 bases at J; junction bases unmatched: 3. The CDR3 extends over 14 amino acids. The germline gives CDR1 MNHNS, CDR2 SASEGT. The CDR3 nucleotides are TGTGCCAGCAGTGTACGGACAGGGGGCACTGAAGCTTTCTTT. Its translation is CASSVRTGGTEAFF.

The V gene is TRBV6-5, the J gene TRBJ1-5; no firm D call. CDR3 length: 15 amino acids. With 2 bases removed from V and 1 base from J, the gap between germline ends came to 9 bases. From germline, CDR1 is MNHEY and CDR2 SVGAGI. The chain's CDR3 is CASSYGRGSNQPQHF. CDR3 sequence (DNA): TGTGCCAGCAGTTACGGTCGAGGGAGCAATCAGCCCCAGCATTTT.

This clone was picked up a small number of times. The DNA of the CDR3 is TGTGCCAGCAGCCCCGACAGCTCTGGAAACACCATATATTTT. This codes for CASSPDSSGNTIYF. The chain couples TRBV7-3 to TRBJ1-3, with D tentatively TRBD1 (5 bases). Between the trimmed V and J ends, which lost 5 bases and 0 bases, there was a span of 8 bases. The CDR3 length is 14 residues. Germline V gene sequence: CDR1 SGHTA, CDR2 FQGTGA.

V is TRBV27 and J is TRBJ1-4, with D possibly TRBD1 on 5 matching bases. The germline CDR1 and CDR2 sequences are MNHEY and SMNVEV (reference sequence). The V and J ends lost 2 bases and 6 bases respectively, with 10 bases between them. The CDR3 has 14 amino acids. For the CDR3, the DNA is TGTGCCAGCAGTTTAGACAGTCGGTATGAAAAACTGTTTTTT. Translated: CASSLDSRYEKLFF.

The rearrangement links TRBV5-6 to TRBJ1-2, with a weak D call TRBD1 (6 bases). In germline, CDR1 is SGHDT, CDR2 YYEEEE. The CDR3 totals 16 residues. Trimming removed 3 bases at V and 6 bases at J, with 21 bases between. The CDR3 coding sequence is TGTGCCAGCAGCTACTACCGATTACAGGGCTGGAATGGCTACACCTTC. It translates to CASSYYRLQGWNGYTF.

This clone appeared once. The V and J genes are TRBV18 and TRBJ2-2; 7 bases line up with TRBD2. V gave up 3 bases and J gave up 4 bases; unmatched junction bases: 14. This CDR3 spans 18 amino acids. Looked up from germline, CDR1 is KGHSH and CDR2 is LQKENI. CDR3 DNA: TGTGCCAGCTCACCTTCATCGCGTGGGAGGGCCGGCACCGGGGAGCTGTTTTTT. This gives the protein CASSPSSRGRAGTGELFF.